This T cell receptor beta chain stems from a study of blood T cell repertoires in COVID-19. Study as a whole: Acute-phase and convalescent COVID-19 samples originated in the United States, Italy and Spain. T cells, B-cell-depleted T cells, or PBMCs provided the cDNA or gDNA that served as material.

The CDR3 extends over 14 amino acids. Germline V gene data show CDR1 as SGHRS and CDR2 as YFSETQ. V was clipped by 4 bases and J by 1 base, with 11 bases between them. Methods used by the authors: Amplifying reference gene primers gave estimates of nucleated cell counts. Assay used: immunoSEQ multiplex PCR; TCRdb lists only in-frame clones, some missing. The V and J calls and clone size are taken from that table; D and trimming were inferred from the DNA. The table records 100,000 to 150,000 clones, around 80% of them present only once. The sequenced sample was peripheral blood. The chain joins TRBV5-1 to TRBJ1-1; a weak D match, TRBD1 (5 bases). This receptor was identified in a woman aged 55-75 years with acute or convalescent COVID-19. Written as DNA, the CDR3 is TGCGCCAGCAGCGCCTTTACAGGGAACACTGAAGCTTTCTTT. This gives the protein CASSAFTGNTEAFF.